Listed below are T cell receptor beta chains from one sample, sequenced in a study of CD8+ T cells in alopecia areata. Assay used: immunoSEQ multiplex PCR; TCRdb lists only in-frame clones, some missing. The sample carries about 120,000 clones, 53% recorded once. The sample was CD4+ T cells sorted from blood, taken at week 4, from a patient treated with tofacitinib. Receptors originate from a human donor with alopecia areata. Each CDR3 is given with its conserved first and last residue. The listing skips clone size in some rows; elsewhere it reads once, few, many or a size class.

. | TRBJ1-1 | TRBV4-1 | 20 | CASSRIRLWSSREDGTEAFF
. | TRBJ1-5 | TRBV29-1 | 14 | CSVRGQGIGQPQHF
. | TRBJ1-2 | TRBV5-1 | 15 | CASSQGFTEVWGYTF
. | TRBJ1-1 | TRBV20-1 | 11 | CRVNRGTEAFF
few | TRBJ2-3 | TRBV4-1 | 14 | CASSQGGLTDTQYF
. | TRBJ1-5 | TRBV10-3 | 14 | CAISIGQGMEPQHF
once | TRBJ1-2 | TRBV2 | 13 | CASSLGGNYGYTF
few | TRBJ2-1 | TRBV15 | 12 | CATSISSGKQFF
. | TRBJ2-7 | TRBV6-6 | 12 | CASSYQVYEQYF
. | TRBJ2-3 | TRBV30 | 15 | CAWSVGQGARDTQYF
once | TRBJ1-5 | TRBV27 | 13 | CASSFRQPQPQHF
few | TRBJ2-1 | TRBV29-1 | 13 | CSAPGLNYNEQFF
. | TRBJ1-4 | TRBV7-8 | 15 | CASSSGGRVNEKLFF
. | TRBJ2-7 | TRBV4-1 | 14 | CASSPRNVGNEQYF
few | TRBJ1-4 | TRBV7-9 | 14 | CASSPGPNTEKLFF
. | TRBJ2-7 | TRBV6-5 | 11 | CASRTAYEQYF
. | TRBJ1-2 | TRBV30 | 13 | CAWNTGTGVGYTF
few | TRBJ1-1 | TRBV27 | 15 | CASSLEWGAHTEAFF
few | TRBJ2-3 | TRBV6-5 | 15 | CASRGRAGRTDTQYF
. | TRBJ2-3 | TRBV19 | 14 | CATLTSGGSDTQYF
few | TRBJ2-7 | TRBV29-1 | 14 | CSATPPGRTYEQYF
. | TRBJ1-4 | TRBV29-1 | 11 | CSVEQGRKLFF
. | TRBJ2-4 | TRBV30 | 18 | CAWSYLLAGTSEKNIQYF
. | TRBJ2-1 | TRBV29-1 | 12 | CSVGGGANEQFF
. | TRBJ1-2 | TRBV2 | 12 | CASSPYSAGYTF
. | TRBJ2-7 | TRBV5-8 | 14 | CASLRLGGTYEQYF
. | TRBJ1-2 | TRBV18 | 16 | CASSPLVGESPYGYTF
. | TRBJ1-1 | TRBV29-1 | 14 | CSVGQGRGNTEAFF
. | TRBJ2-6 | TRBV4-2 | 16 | CASSLNAGSGANVLTF
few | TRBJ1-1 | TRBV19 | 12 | CASKGGGTEAFF
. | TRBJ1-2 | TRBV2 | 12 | CASSDNGKIGAF
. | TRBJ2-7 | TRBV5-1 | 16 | CASSPLQGLGSYEQYF
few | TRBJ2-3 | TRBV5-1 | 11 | CASSLDDTQYF
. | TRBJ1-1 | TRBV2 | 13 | CASLLSVNTEAFF
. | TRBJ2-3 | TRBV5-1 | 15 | CASSVLKEGGDTQYF
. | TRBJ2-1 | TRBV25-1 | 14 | CASSESGAYNEQFF
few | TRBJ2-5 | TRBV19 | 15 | CASSIRSGAQETQYF
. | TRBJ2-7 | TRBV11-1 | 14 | CASSLGRAAYEQYF
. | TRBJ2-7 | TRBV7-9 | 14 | CASSSGQGPYEQYF
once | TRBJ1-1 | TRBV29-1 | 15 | CSVVPGHQRDTEAFF
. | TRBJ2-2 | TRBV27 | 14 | CASTIRGATGELFF
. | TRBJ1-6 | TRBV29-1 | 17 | CSGPPGSPSSYNSPLHF
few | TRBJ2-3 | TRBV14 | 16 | CASSQDQTGVADTQYF
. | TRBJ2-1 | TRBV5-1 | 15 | CASSFEIWGVDEQFF
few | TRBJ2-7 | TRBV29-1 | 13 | CSVYRDNSYEQYF